This TCR beta chain derives from a study of Ad26.COV2.S vaccination and SARS-CoV-2 variants. The protocol was immunoSEQ multiplex PCR, while the TCRdb copy is restricted to in-frame clones and leaves out a portion. The sample has more than 300,000 clones, about 86% seen once. Study results and limitations: Recipients of either vaccine or placebo displayed similar breadth of non-spike TCRs.

Trimming stripped 0 bases from V and 7 bases from J, with 7 bases between. This CDR3 comprises 13 residues. The germline gives CDR1 MGHRA, CDR2 YSYEKL. In regard to this clone: Its antigen is currently unknown.

Indicated treatment: some 19 received Ad26.COV2.S at low or high dose, single or two shots; about 5 received placebo; per-sample allocation not given. All samples were drawn on day 63, counting from the first vaccine or placebo injection. At a Boston site, the person donating was an adult of 18-55 years. An Ad26 vector that expressed Wuhan-strain SARS-CoV-2 spike constituted the vaccine. The TCR originated in a person aged 18-60 years who received the Ad26.COV2.S COVID-19 vaccine or a placebo. The J gene is TRBJ1-5, the V gene TRBV4-1; D is undetermined. The sequencing here drew on peripheral blood, taken in a trial of Ad26.COV2.S vaccine versus placebo. CDR3 coding DNA: TGCGCCAGCAGCCAAGATATGCAGCAGCCCCAGCATTTT. Its translation: CASSQDMQQPQHF.